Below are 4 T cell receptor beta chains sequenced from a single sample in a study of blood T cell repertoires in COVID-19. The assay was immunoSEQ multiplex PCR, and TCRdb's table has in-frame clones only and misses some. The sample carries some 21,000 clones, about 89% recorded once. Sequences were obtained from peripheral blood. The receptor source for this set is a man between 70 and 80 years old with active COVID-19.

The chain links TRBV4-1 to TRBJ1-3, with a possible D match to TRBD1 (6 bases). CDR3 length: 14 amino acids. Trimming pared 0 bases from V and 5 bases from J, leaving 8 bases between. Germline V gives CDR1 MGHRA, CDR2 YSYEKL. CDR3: CASSQDRGRNTIYF. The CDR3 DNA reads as TGCGCCAGCAGCCAAGACAGGGGTAGAAACACCATATATTTT.

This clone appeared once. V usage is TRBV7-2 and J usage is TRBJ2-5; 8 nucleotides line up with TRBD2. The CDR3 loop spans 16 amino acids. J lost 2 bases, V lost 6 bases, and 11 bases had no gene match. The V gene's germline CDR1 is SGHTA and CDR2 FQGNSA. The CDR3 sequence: CASSISGASTQETQYF. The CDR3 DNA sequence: TGTGCCAGCAGTATTAGCGGGGCTTCCACACAAGAGACCCAGTACTTC.

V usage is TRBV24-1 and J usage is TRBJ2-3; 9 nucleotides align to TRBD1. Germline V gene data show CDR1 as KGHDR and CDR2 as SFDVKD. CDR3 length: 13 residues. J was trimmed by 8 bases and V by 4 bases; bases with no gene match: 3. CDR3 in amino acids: CATSEGDRATQYF. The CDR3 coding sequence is TGTGCCACCAGTGAGGGGGACAGGGCTACGCAGTATTTT.

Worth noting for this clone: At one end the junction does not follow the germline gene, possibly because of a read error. The CDR3 nucleotides read TGTGCCAGCAGAGGTCAGGGGGGAGGCTGCACCTTC. Translated: CASRGQGGGCTF. This chain connects TRBV6-5 to TRBJ1-2, with TRBD1 matching over 7 bases. This CDR3 has 12 residues. Germline assignment: CDR1 MNHEY and CDR2 SVGAGI.